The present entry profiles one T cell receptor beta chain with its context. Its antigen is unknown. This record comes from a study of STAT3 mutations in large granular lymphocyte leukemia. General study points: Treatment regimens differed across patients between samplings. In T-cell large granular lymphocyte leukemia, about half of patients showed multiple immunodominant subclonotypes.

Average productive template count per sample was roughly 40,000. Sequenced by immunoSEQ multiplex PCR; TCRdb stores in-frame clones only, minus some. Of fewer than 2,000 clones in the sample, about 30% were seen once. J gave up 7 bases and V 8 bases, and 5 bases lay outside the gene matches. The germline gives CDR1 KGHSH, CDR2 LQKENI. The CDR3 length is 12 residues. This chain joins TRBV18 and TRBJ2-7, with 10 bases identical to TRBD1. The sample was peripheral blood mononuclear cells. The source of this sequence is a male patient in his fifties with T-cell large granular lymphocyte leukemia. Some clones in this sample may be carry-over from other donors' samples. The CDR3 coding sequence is TGTGCCAGCGCGACAGGGGGCGGAGAGCAGTACTTC. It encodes CASATGGGEQYF.